The 2 T cell receptor beta chains below all came from one sample that was sequenced in a study of T cells in Graves' hyperthyroidism and ophthalmopathy. Amplification of TCR beta CDR3 regions used RNA as the template. First-round RT-PCR with HTBI primers amplified the TCR CDR3 region. TCRdb passed the multiplex PCR reads through MiXCR, listing each CDR3 protein once. The sample has fewer than 800,000 distinct CDR3 sequences, around 17% seen once. Sequencing was performed on blood. These receptors were collected from a man aged 18-30 years with Graves' hyperthyroidism.

Ten or more counts support this clonotype. V gene TRBV11-3 combines with J gene TRBJ2-3; D possibly corresponds to TRBD2 (5 bases). The V end was cut by 4 bases, the J end by 7 bases, with 15 bases between. The CDR3 totals 14 residues. The germline V gene has CDR1 SGHNT and CDR2 YENEEA. CDR3 amino acids: CASSSLSGRHTQYF. CDR3 bases: TGTGCCAGCAGCTCCCTCTCGGGGAGACATACGCAGTATTTT.

The sample holds a few counts of this clonotype. V gene TRBV27 combines with J gene TRBJ2-1; 8 bases agree with TRBD1. V was clipped by 4 bases and J by 3 bases; unmatched bases: 8. CDR3 length: 16 amino acids. The germline CDR1 and CDR2 sequences are MNHEY and SMNVEV (reference sequence). The CDR3 sequence: CASSSGGAVYYNEQFF. CDR3 in DNA: TGTGCCAGCAGTTCAGGGGGCGCGGTGTACTACAATGAGCAGTTCTTC.